This T cell receptor (beta chain) is from a study of cytomegalovirus exposure and HLA in healthy donors. General study results and limits: Three CMV-associated chains were confirmed in vitro to be specific for CMV antigens. TRBV6-2, TRBV6-3 and some other V segments were unresolvable in 87-base-pair reads.

60 Vbeta and 13 Jbeta primers were used in PCR. TCRdb keeps only in-frame clones here, not all; method: immunoSEQ multiplex PCR. This table holds fewer than 250,000 clones, over 60% found once. Healthy bone marrow donors made up the donors. Trimming removed 5 bases from V and 4 bases from J; junction bases left unmatched: 6. The germline V gene has CDR1 SGHVS and CDR2 FQNEAQ. The CDR3 loop spans 14 amino acids. On this clone itself: Its antigen is still unknown.

This sequence joins TRBV7-8 and TRBJ1-1, with TRBD1 identical over 8 bases. Specimen: PBMCs. The receptor's source is a male donor in good health and CMV-seronegative. The CDR3 DNA reads as TGTGCCAGCAGCCTCCAGGGGGCTTCCACTGAAGCTTTCTTT. Translation: CASSLQGASTEAFF.